The 18 T cell receptor beta chains reported below all come from one sample, sequenced in a study of identical twins. Using its own MiXCR run on the 5' RACE reads, TCRdb lists one record per CDR3 protein. The sample records around 490,000 distinct CDR3 sequences, 13% to 15% being singletons. Separately, the same data were catalogued under a study of yellow fever vaccine responses in identical twins.

The specimen was CD4+ T cells sorted from blood. These TCRs come from a woman aged 18-29 years in good health.

CDR3 sequence: CSAIGLAGGSIYNEQFF. The DNA for the CDR3 is TGCAGTGCCATCGGACTAGCGGGGGGATCAATCTACAATGAGCAGTTCTTC. The chain uses TRBV20-1 and TRBJ2-1; 14 bases line up with TRBD2. CDR1 is DFQATT, CDR2 SNEGSKA, per germline (reference sequence). This CDR3 has 17 amino acids. With V trimmed by 6 bases and J by 3 bases, 10 bases remained unmatched.

This clonotype was detected a few times. V and J are TRBV27 and TRBJ2-4, with unresolved D. The CDR3 is 16 residues long. Per the germline V gene, CDR1 is MNHEY and CDR2 is SMNVEV (reference sequence). Trimming removed 7 bases at V and 0 bases at J, with 16 bases between. The CDR3 sequence is CASTAWAALAKNIQYF. CDR3 in DNA: TGTGCCAGCACGGCGTGGGCAGCTCTAGCCAAAAACATTCAGTACTTC.

In this sample, this clonotype turned up a few times. The rearrangement links TRBV18 to TRBJ2-3, with TRBD1 as a possible D gene (5 bases). Germline assignment: CDR1 KGHSH and CDR2 LQKENI. V lost 2 bases to trimming and J lost 5 bases, with 8 bases between them. The CDR3 extends over 13 amino acids. CDR3 bases: TGTGCCAGCTCACCAAAGGACAAAGATACGCAGTATTTT. Translated, it gives CASSPKDKDTQYF.

The J gene is TRBJ2-2, the V gene TRBV10-3; no definite D call. The germline V gene has CDR1 ENHRY and CDR2 SYGVKD. This CDR3 comprises 17 residues. The V end was cut by 0 bases, the J end by 1 base, with 12 bases between. CDR3 coding DNA: TGTGCCATCAGTGAGTCGGGAATAAGTTTGAACACCGGGGAGCTGTTTTTT. This sequence encodes CAISESGISLNTGELFF.

This clonotype was seen more than once but under ten times. The rearrangement links TRBV2 to TRBJ2-1; 8 bases match TRBD1. Germline loops: CDR1 SNHLY, CDR2 FYNNEI. CDR3 length equals 15 residues. The ends lost 2 bases at V and 4 bases at J; junction bases unmatched: 4. The CDR3: CASSELGQGYNEQFF. CDR3 DNA sequence: TGTGCCAGCAGTGAATTAGGACAGGGTTACAATGAGCAGTTCTTC.

This clonotype was counted between two and nine times. V and J are TRBV6-1 and TRBJ1-1; the match to TRBD1 covers 7 bases. The CDR3 loop spans 11 amino acids. Trimming took 10 bases from V and 9 from J; bases not matched to a gene: 8. Germline V gene data show CDR1 as MNHNS and CDR2 as SASEGT. As DNA, the CDR3 is TGTGCCAATAAAATGACAGGGCAAGCTTTCTTT. Encoded protein: CANKMTGQAFF.

This clonotype has more than one count but fewer than ten. The chain employs TRBV11-2 and TRBJ2-2, with 9 bases that match TRBD2. After removal of 5 bases from V and 5 bases from J, the junction contained 6 bases not matched to a gene. There are 15 residues in the CDR3. From germline, CDR1 is SGHAT and CDR2 FQNNGV. CDR3 DNA sequence: TGTGCCAGCAGCGCCCGGACTAGCGTTACCGGGGAGCTGTTTTTT. Protein product: CASSARTSVTGELFF.

The chain links TRBV29-1 to TRBJ2-3, with 7 bases lining up with TRBD1. This CDR3 contains 14 residues. Germline V CDR1 and CDR2: SQVTM, ANQGSEA. The V gene end was trimmed by 7 bases and the J gene end by 0 bases; junction bases not matched to a gene: 7. This chain's CDR3 is CSAGLGQSTDTQYF. CDR3 DNA sequence: TGCAGCGCTGGGCTGGGACAGAGCACAGATACGCAGTATTTT.

V is TRBV7-2 and J is TRBJ2-3; 13 bases match TRBD2. CDR3 length: 17 amino acids. J lost 7 bases, V lost 2 bases, and 9 bases had no gene match. Germline-derived CDR1 and CDR2 are SGHTA and FQGNSA. CDR3 in amino acids: CASSLLGQLAGGYTQYF. In DNA form, the CDR3 reads TGTGCCAGCAGCTTACTAGGTCAACTAGCGGGAGGGTATACGCAGTATTTT.

The chain employs TRBV6-2 or TRBV6-3 and TRBJ2-7; D is unclear. The CDR3 has 10 amino acids. CDR1 and CDR2 from the germline V gene are MNHEY and SVGEGT. Trimming took 7 bases from V and 3 from J, leaving 4 bases between them. CDR3 in amino acids: CASTHYEQYV. In nucleotides, the CDR3 is TGTGCCAGCACCCACTACGAGCAGTACGTC.

The chain is built from TRBV5-1 and TRBJ2-7; a weak D match, TRBD2 (6 bases). The length of the CDR3 is 15 residues. V lost 2 bases and J 2 bases, leaving 14 bases between the germline ends. Looked up from germline, CDR1 is SGHRS and CDR2 is YFSETQ. The CDR3 DNA is TGCGCCAGCAGCTTCGTCCCGGGAGTCGCCTACGAGCAGTACTTC. Translating it yields CASSFVPGVAYEQYF.

The chain joins TRBV12-3 or TRBV12-4 to TRBJ1-5; a weak D match, TRBD1 (5 bases). This CDR3 comprises 14 residues. V lost 3 bases and J 8 bases, leaving 14 bases between the germline ends. In DNA, the CDR3 is TGTGCCAGCAGTTTCCAGGGCTTCCTAGAGCCCCAGCATTTT. It yields the protein CASSFQGFLEPQHF.

This clonotype showed up just a few times. This chain joins TRBV28 and TRBJ2-1; D is possibly TRBD1 (6 bases). The CDR3 length is 14 residues. Germline values: CDR1 MDHEN, CDR2 SYDVKM. Trimming took off 2 bases at V and 7 bases at J, with 12 bases between the two ends. CDR3 nucleotides: TGTGCCAGCAGTTTAACAGGGATTGTTAATGAGCAGTTCTTC. It encodes CASSLTGIVNEQFF.

In DNA, the CDR3 is TGCGCCAGCAGCCCGGGGACAGGGTCAGCTAACTATGGCTACACCTTC. Translated: CASSPGTGSANYGYTF. The genes are TRBV5-1 and TRBJ1-2; 9 nucleotides match TRBD1. V lost 4 bases, J lost 0 bases, and 7 bases stayed unmatched. This CDR3 has 16 amino acids. Germline CDR1 is SGHRS and CDR2 is YFSETQ.

This chain uses TRBV5-5 with TRBJ2-7; 9 bases align to TRBD1. This CDR3 contains 14 residues. CDR1 SGHKS and CDR2 YYEKEE come from the germline V gene (reference sequence). V shed 4 bases, J shed 7 bases, and the junction held 9 bases outside the gene matches. The CDR3 region is CASSPRTGAEEQYF. CDR3 DNA: TGTGCCAGCAGCCCCCGGACAGGGGCGGAGGAGCAGTACTTC.

This clonotype came up a few times. The genes are TRBV7-9 and TRBJ2-1; possible D gene TRBD2, 6 bases. CDR3 length: 15 residues. V lost 5 bases and J 3 bases, leaving 14 bases between the germline ends. Germline-derived CDR1 and CDR2 are SEHNR and FQNEAQ (reference sequence). CDR3 in DNA: TGTGCCAGCAGCCCACGACTAGTGAGCTACAATGAGCAGTTCTTC. Amino acids: CASSPRLVSYNEQFF.

This clonotype was detected a few times. The V call is TRBV4-1, the J call TRBJ2-2; 9 bases agree with TRBD1. CDR1 is MGHRA and CDR2 is YSYEKL in the germline V gene. The CDR3 length is 16 residues. V dropped 4 bases and J dropped 4; count of bases not matched to a gene: 7. The CDR3 reads CASSRGTGLVTGELFF. For the CDR3, the DNA is TGCGCCAGCAGCCGGGGGACAGGGTTGGTCACCGGGGAGCTGTTTTTT.

The rearrangement joins TRBV2 to TRBJ2-7; no clear D. Germline V gene lookup returns CDR1 SNHLY and CDR2 FYNNEI. The V end lost 6 bases, the J end lost 2 bases, and 8 bases lay between the germline ends. The CDR3 runs to 12 residues. DNA for the CDR3: TGTGCCAGCAGGCGACGGGCCTACGAGCAGTACGTC. As protein: CASRRRAYEQYV.